The 15 T cell receptor beta chains listed next were all sequenced from one sample in a study of blood T cells in healthy people across ages. Next came a second PCR, run for roughly 6 to 11 cycles, which used a sample-barcoded 5' primer along with a J-beta primer mix. Each CDR3 protein is one row after TCRdb ran MiXCR on the 5' RACE reads. The table records some 1.5 million distinct CDR3 sequences, 42% of them present only once. Sequenced: blood. The receptor set was obtained from a woman aged 18 to 35 in good health.

This clonotype was counted only a few times. V gene TRBV7-3 combines with J gene TRBJ2-1, with a tentative D call TRBD2 (6 bases). The germline gives CDR1 SGHTA, CDR2 FQGTGA. The CDR3 totals 16 residues. Trimming took 2 bases from V and 5 from J, leaving 16 bases between them. CDR3 protein: CASSLGFGTGNNEQFF. Written as DNA, the CDR3 is TGTGCCAGCAGCTTAGGTTTTGGGACTGGAAACAATGAGCAGTTCTTC.

The V gene is TRBV27, the J gene TRBJ2-3; either TRBD1 or TRBD2 may fit D (5 bases each). The ends were cut back, 5 bases at V and 4 bases at J, with 10 bases in the middle. Per germline, CDR1 MNHEY and CDR2 SMNVEV (reference sequence). This CDR3 spans 13 amino acids. CDR3 sequence: CASSRDAADTQYF. In nucleotides, the CDR3 is TGTGCCAGCAGTAGGGACGCCGCAGATACGCAGTATTTT.

The chain links TRBV5-1 to TRBJ2-3; 10 nucleotides agree with TRBD1. This CDR3 region has 16 residues. The V gene's germline CDR1 is SGHRS and CDR2 YFSETQ. Trimming cost V 4 bases and J 2 bases; bases outside gene matches: 7. This chain's CDR3 is CASSKGTGDHTDTQYF. The CDR3 bases are TGCGCCAGCAGCAAAGGGACAGGGGATCACACAGATACGCAGTATTTT.

The chain recombines TRBV7-2 with TRBJ1-4, with D maybe TRBD1 (5 bases). Germline V gene lookup returns CDR1 SGHTA and CDR2 FQGNSA. The CDR3 runs 16 residues. Trimming left V 5 bases short and J 8 bases short, with 21 bases between. Written as DNA, the CDR3 is TGTGCCAGCAGCCTCCGGTCCTTTCGAGGGGCCGAAAAACTGTTTTTT. It codes for CASSLRSFRGAEKLFF. The variable domain in full, completed from reference TRBV7-2 and TRBJ1-4, reads GAGVSQSPSNKVTEKGKDVELRCDPISGHTALYWYRQSLGQGLEFLIYFQGNSAPDKSGLPSDRFSAERTGGSVSTLTIQRTQQEDSAVYLCASSLRSFRGAEKLFFGSGTQLSVL.

V gene TRBV4-1 combines with J gene TRBJ2-1; 8 bases line up with TRBD2. Germline lookup yields CDR1 MGHRA and CDR2 YSYEKL. The J segment lost 15 bases and the V segment lost 0 bases, leaving 13 bases of the junction unmatched. The CDR3 runs to 15 residues. The CDR3 here is CASSQDGLAGREWFF. The CDR3 nucleotides are TGCGCCAGCAGCCAAGATGGTCTAGCGGGTCGGGAGTGGTTCTTC.

The chain couples TRBV3-1 to TRBJ1-1; D ambiguous. Germline loops: CDR1 LGHDT, CDR2 YNNKEL (reference sequence). V was cut by 7 bases and J by 4 bases, with 7 bases left in between. CDR3 length: 11 amino acids. The DNA for the CDR3 is TGTGCCAGCATGTTGAGCACTGAAGCTTTCTTT. Translated: CASMLSTEAFF.

The chain combines TRBV4-2 with TRBJ2-1, with 9 bases matching TRBD2. The tail of the sequence fits TRBJ2-7 better, so the J call may be wrong. Germline assignment: CDR1 LGHNA and CDR2 YNFKEQ. The CDR3 covers 16 residues. This CDR3 reads CASSGSSGVSYNEQYF. The CDR3 region has the DNA TGTGCCAGCAGCGGATCTAGCGGGGTCTCCTACAATGAGCAGTACTTC.

J is TRBJ2-5 and V is TRBV10-3, with D possibly matching TRBD2 (6 bases). Trimming took 0 bases from V and 2 from J, leaving 13 bases between them. There are 16 residues in the CDR3. Germline CDR1 reads ENHRY; CDR2 reads SYGVKD. CDR3 loop: CAISESGGLEQETQYF. Here the CDR3 DNA reads TGTGCCATCAGTGAGTCGGGGGGACTTGAGCAAGAGACCCAGTACTTC.

This clonotype came up a few times. The J gene is TRBJ2-3, the V gene TRBV29-1, with D possibly matching TRBD1 (6 bases). CDR1 and CDR2 (germline): SQVTM, ANQGSEA. The CDR3 spans 12 residues. V lost 6 bases to trimming and J lost 6 bases, with 13 bases between them. CDR3 nucleotide sequence: TGCAGCGTGCAGGCCCAGGGGGATACGCAGTATTTT. Protein product: CSVQAQGDTQYF.

This chain links TRBV11-2 with TRBJ1-2; D is perhaps TRBD1 (5 bases). Germline V gene lookup returns CDR1 SGHAT and CDR2 FQNNGV. This CDR3 contains 14 residues. The V and J ends lost 4 bases and 0 bases respectively, with 9 bases between them. The CDR3 loop reads CASSYLTANYGYTF. CDR3 in DNA: TGTGCCAGCAGCTATTTGACAGCTAACTATGGCTACACCTTC.

As regards this clonotype: A junction end diverges from the germline sequence, so it may reflect a read error. This chain joins TRBV10-2 and TRBJ2-7; 9 nucleotides agree with TRBD2. Germline CDR1 reads WSHSY; CDR2 reads SAAADI. CDR3 size: 13 residues. This CDR3 is CVSSTSGLYEQYF. DNA of the CDR3: TGCGTCAGCAGCACTAGCGGGTTGTACGAGCAGTACTTC.

This clonotype was counted between two and nine times. The chain carries TRBV6-2 or TRBV6-3 and TRBJ2-6; tentative D call: TRBD1 (6 bases). CDR1 is MNHEY and CDR2 is SVGEGT in the germline V gene. The CDR3 loop spans 18 amino acids. V gave up 3 bases and J gave up 4 bases, with 19 bases separating them. Written as DNA, the CDR3 is TGTGCCAGCAGTTATAGTGAGGACAGTACTCCCGGGGCCAACGTCCTGACTTTC. It yields the protein CASSYSEDSTPGANVLTF.

The rearrangement links TRBV7-2 to TRBJ1-2; tentatively, D is TRBD1 (5 bases). Trimming stripped 3 bases from V and 5 bases from J, with 13 bases between. Germline V gene data show CDR1 as SGHTA and CDR2 as FQGNSA. The CDR3 sequence is 14 residues long. As DNA, the CDR3 is TGTGCCAGCAGCTTGCGGGGCGGGGAGTATGGCTACACCTTC. Its protein is CASSLRGGEYGYTF.

The gene calls are TRBV28 and TRBJ2-5; 10 bases fit TRBD1. This CDR3 has 16 amino acids. Germline values: CDR1 MDHEN, CDR2 SYDVKM. The V gene end was trimmed by 2 bases and the J gene end by 0 bases; junction bases not matched to a gene: 3. The CDR3 DNA sequence: TGTGCCAGCAGTTTAGGGGACAGGGGTTACCAAGAGACCCAGTACTTC. This translates into CASSLGDRGYQETQYF. Drawing the rest from reference TRBV28 and TRBJ2-5, the complete variable domain is DVKVTQSSRYLVKRTGEKVFLECVQDMDHENMFWYRQDPGLGLRLIYFSYDVKMKEKGDIPEGYSVSREKKERFSLILESASTNQTSMYLCASSLGDRGYQETQYFGPGTRLLVL.

There are many counts of this clonotype. The chain links TRBV20-1 to TRBJ2-3; the D is unclear. The germline V and J ends were trimmed by 1 base and 0 bases, with 5 bases remaining between them. Germline assignment: CDR1 DFQATT and CDR2 SNEGSKA (reference sequence). The CDR3 spans 13 residues. CDR3 in DNA: TGCAGTGCTAGAGTCGCTAGCACAGATACGCAGTATTTT. Translating gives CSARVASTDTQYF.